Below, one T cell receptor beta chain is given with its context. The source of the sample is a study of shared T cell receptors in the human thymus. TCRdb keeps only in-frame clones here, not all; method: immunoSEQ multiplex PCR. This table holds approximately 760,000 clones, 70% to 90% found once. Germline lookup yields CDR1 MNHNY and CDR2 SVGAGI (reference sequence). Trimming removed 8 bases from V and 5 bases from J, with 18 bases in between. The CDR3 length is 15 residues. This same sample was also taken into another study, of human thymus T cells. That publication notes: Those donating were healthy Finnish infants in corrective surgery for congenital heart defects.

The chain recombines TRBV6-6 with TRBJ1-4; D is unclear. Sequenced: thymocytes. This TCR came from a girl less than two years old with a congenital heart defect. CDR3 amino acids: CASSSHGRGNEKLFF. The DNA of the CDR3 is TGTGCCAGCTCAAGTCACGGGAGAGGGAATGAAAAACTGTTTTTT.